The rows below give T cell receptor beta chains drawn from one sample of a study of cytomegalovirus exposure and HLA in healthy donors. Sequencing used immunoSEQ multiplex PCR; TCRdb keeps in-frame clones, though not all of them. Among 60,000 or so clones listed, around nine tenths were seen once. Sequencing was done on a sample of PBMCs. The source is a young woman in good health and CMV-seronegative. The CDR3 runs from the conserved cysteine through the conserved F or W. The order of the fields is V gene, D gene, clone size, J gene, CDR3 protein, CDR3 DNA. The D gene is left open where the match is weak. Size tells how often a clone was seen (once, few, many) or the class of an expanded clone, and some rows leave it out.

v_gene: TRBV19; d_gene: -; abundance: -; j_gene: TRBJ1-5; CDR3aa: CASSAMTALNQPQHF; CDR3nt: TGTGCCAGTAGTGCCATGACAGCCTTGAATCAGCCCCAGCATTTT
v_gene: TRBV11-2; d_gene: -; abundance: once; j_gene: TRBJ2-1; CDR3aa: CASSPTSTPYNEQFF; CDR3nt: TGTGCCAGCAGCCCCACTAGCACACCATACAATGAGCAGTTCTTC
v_gene: TRBV19; d_gene: TRBD2; abundance: -; j_gene: TRBJ2-1; CDR3aa: CASNPGTSNEQFF; CDR3nt: TGTGCCAGTAATCCCGGGACTAGCAATGAGCAGTTCTTC
v_gene: TRBV11-2; d_gene: -; abundance: -; j_gene: TRBJ1-1; CDR3aa: CASSPWTLVSPNTEAFF; CDR3nt: TGTGCCAGCAGCCCGTGGACACTTGTTAGCCCGAACACTGAAGCTTTCTTT
v_gene: TRBV9; d_gene: TRBD2; abundance: -; j_gene: TRBJ2-1; CDR3aa: CASSPPGLADTNEQFF; CDR3nt: TGTGCCAGCAGCCCACCGGGACTAGCGGATACCAATGAGCAGTTCTTC
v_gene: TRBV19; d_gene: TRBD2; abundance: -; j_gene: TRBJ2-2; CDR3aa: CASSISGGRVLLASGELFF; CDR3nt: TGTGCCAGTAGTATAAGCGGGGGACGGGTCCTATTGGCCTCAGGGGAGCTGTTTTTT
v_gene: TRBV19; d_gene: -; abundance: once; j_gene: TRBJ2-1; CDR3aa: CASSFAESEQFF; CDR3nt: TGTGCCAGTAGTTTCGCGGAGAGTGAGCAGTTCTTC
v_gene: TRBV29-1; d_gene: -; abundance: -; j_gene: TRBJ1-1; CDR3aa: CSVTGNTEAFF; CDR3nt: TGCAGCGTGACAGGGAACACTGAAGCTTTCTTT
v_gene: TRBV7-9; d_gene: -; abundance: -; j_gene: TRBJ1-2; CDR3aa: CASSGVWFDYGYTF; CDR3nt: TGTGCCAGCAGCGGAGTCTGGTTTGACTATGGCTACACCTTC
v_gene: TRBV19; d_gene: -; abundance: -; j_gene: TRBJ1-5; CDR3aa: CASSTTPGSHNQPQHF; CDR3nt: TGTGCCAGTAGTACCACTCCCGGTAGCCACAATCAGCCCCAGCATTTT
v_gene: TRBV28; d_gene: TRBD1; abundance: -; j_gene: TRBJ2-1; CDR3aa: CASSLRGGWGGEQFF; CDR3nt: TGTGCCAGCAGTTTACGAGGGGGCTGGGGTGGGGAGCAGTTCTTC
v_gene: TRBV7-2; d_gene: -; abundance: -; j_gene: TRBJ1-5; CDR3aa: CASSLGEGGQPQHF; CDR3nt: TGTGCCAGCAGCTTGGGGGAGGGGGGACAGCCCCAGCATTTT
v_gene: TRBV7-2; d_gene: -; abundance: -; j_gene: TRBJ1-3; CDR3aa: CASSLAYDSISGNTIYF; CDR3nt: TGTGCCAGCAGCTTAGCGTATGACAGTATCTCTGGAAACACCATATATTTT
v_gene: TRBV4-1; d_gene: -; abundance: -; j_gene: TRBJ1-3; CDR3aa: CASSHIPPSSGNTIYF; CDR3nt: TGCGCCAGCAGCCACATCCCCCCTAGCTCTGGAAACACCATATATTTT
v_gene: TRBV5-1; d_gene: TRBD1; abundance: -; j_gene: TRBJ1-2; CDR3aa: CASSLGTGDYGYTF; CDR3nt: TGCGCCAGCAGCTTGGGGACAGGGGACTATGGCTACACCTTC
v_gene: TRBV6-5; d_gene: -; abundance: -; j_gene: TRBJ1-2; CDR3aa: CASSYQTGYGYTF; CDR3nt: TGTGCCAGCAGTTACCAGACAGGCTATGGCTACACCTTC
v_gene: TRBV7-9; d_gene: -; abundance: -; j_gene: TRBJ1-4; CDR3aa: CASSLPEDSRFGEKLFF; CDR3nt: TGTGCCAGCAGCTTGCCGGAGGACTCTCGTTTCGGTGAAAAACTGTTTTTT
v_gene: TRBV25-1; d_gene: TRBD1; abundance: -; j_gene: TRBJ1-5; CDR3aa: CASSEQGDTNQPQHF; CDR3nt: TGTGCCAGCAGTGAACAGGGGGACACGAATCAGCCCCAGCATTTT
v_gene: TRBV2; d_gene: -; abundance: -; j_gene: TRBJ1-4; CDR3aa: CASSKKTGINEKLFF; CDR3nt: TGTGCCAGCAGTAAAAAGACAGGTATTAATGAAAAACTGTTTTTT
v_gene: TRBV28; d_gene: -; abundance: -; j_gene: TRBJ1-2; CDR3aa: CASKTGGRTGYTF; CDR3nt: TGTGCCAGCAAAACCGGGGGGCGCACCGGCTACACCTTC
v_gene: TRBV5-1; d_gene: -; abundance: -; j_gene: TRBJ1-1; CDR3aa: CASSRGDGSEAFF; CDR3nt: TGCGCCAGCAGCCGGGGGGACGGCAGTGAAGCTTTCTTT
v_gene: TRBV5-1; d_gene: -; abundance: -; j_gene: TRBJ2-7; CDR3aa: CASSLVAGSSYEQYF; CDR3nt: TGCGCCAGCAGCTTGGTCGCGGGGAGCTCCTACGAGCAGTACTTC
v_gene: TRBV4-2; d_gene: TRBD1; abundance: few; j_gene: TRBJ1-2; CDR3aa: CASSQDWTGTAGYTF; CDR3nt: TGTGCCAGCAGCCAAGATTGGACAGGGACGGCAGGCTACACCTTC
v_gene: TRBV9; d_gene: -; abundance: -; j_gene: TRBJ1-2; CDR3aa: CASSVKQDNYGYTF; CDR3nt: TGTGCCAGCAGCGTAAAACAGGATAACTATGGCTACACCTTC
v_gene: TRBV7-9; d_gene: -; abundance: once; j_gene: TRBJ2-7; CDR3aa: CASSLGQISSYEQYF; CDR3nt: TGTGCCAGCAGCTTAGGGCAGATCAGCTCCTACGAGCAGTACTTC